Sequencing of this TCR beta chain was carried out in a study of OX40 agonist ivuxolimab in advanced cancers. The CDR3 runs to 17 residues. CDR1 and CDR2 (germline): WNHNN, SYGVQD (reference sequence). Germline trimming cut 0 bases from V and 3 bases from J; bases unmatched to any gene: 7. Produced via immunoSEQ multiplex PCR; TCRdb's table is partial and in-frame only. Seen here are 75,000 to 80,000 clones, 94% observed once, and the top ten hold around 21%. This clone was recorded once. V usage is TRBV10-1 and J usage is TRBJ1-1; 10 nucleotides match TRBD1. The sample in question was CD4+ or CD8+ T cells sorted from blood, obtained in a trial of the OX40 agonist ivuxolimab. The TCR comes from an adult with an advanced solid tumor such as melanoma, head and neck, liver or kidney cancer. The CDR3 here is CASSESQPGTGDTEAFF. Written as DNA, the CDR3 is TGCGCCAGCAGTGAGTCCCAGCCCGGGACAGGGGACACTGAAGCTTTCTTT.